The next 26 T cell receptor beta chains were all read from a single sample in a study of control samples from healthy donors and cancer patients. The protocol was immunoSEQ multiplex PCR, while the TCRdb copy is restricted to in-frame clones and leaves out a portion. The data hold under 200,000 clones, with roughly 94% observed a single time. Input material: PBMCs. The receptors here all came from a man aged 60 to 75 with colorectal cancer.

The genes are TRBV5-5 and TRBJ1-5, with a weak D call TRBD1 (6 bases). Per the germline V gene, CDR1 is SGHKS and CDR2 is YYEKEE (reference sequence). This CDR3 is built from 15 residues. V gave up 0 bases and J gave up 5 bases, with 12 bases separating them. The CDR3 region is CASSLAGDTYQPQHF. DNA of the CDR3: TGTGCCAGCAGCTTGGCGGGGGACACCTATCAGCCCCAGCATTTT.

The rearrangement links TRBV11-3 to TRBJ1-5; 10 bases fit TRBD1. The CDR3 contains 18 residues. Germline-derived CDR1 and CDR2 are SGHNT and YENEEA. V was clipped by 5 bases and J by 2 bases; unmatched bases: 12. In nucleotides, the CDR3 is TGTGCCAGCAGCCTGCGGGACAGGGGAGGCGGCGGCAATCAGCCCCAGCATTTT. It codes for CASSLRDRGGGGNQPQHF.

This rearrangement joins TRBV5-5 to TRBJ2-7; the match to TRBD1 covers 7 bases. The CDR3 loop spans 15 amino acids. Germline CDR1 reads SGHKS; CDR2 reads YYEKEE (reference sequence). Losses at the gene ends were 4 bases for V and 0 bases for J; bases not matched to a gene: 7. The CDR3 coding sequence is TGTGCCAGCAGCCTTGGACAGGCCCTCTCCTACGAGCAGTACTTC. This sequence encodes CASSLGQALSYEQYF.

The chain couples TRBV3-1 (or the pseudogene TRBV3-2) to TRBJ2-7, with a tentative D call TRBD1 (7 bases). This CDR3 comprises 14 residues. Per germline, CDR1 LGHDT and CDR2 YNNKEL (reference sequence). The V and J ends lost 4 bases and 5 bases respectively, with 15 bases between them. The chain's CDR3 is CASSLRRGLDEQYF. CDR3 coding DNA: TGTGCCAGCAGCCTCCGGAGGGGGCTCGACGAGCAGTACTTC.

This chain joins TRBV5-1 and TRBJ2-3; the match to TRBD2 covers 9 bases. Germline V gene sequence: CDR1 SGHRS, CDR2 YFSETQ. This CDR3 has 16 amino acids. Trimming at V came to 0 bases and at J to 1 base, leaving 3 bases not matched to a gene. This CDR3 reads CASSLGLAGRTDTQYF. The CDR3, as DNA: TGCGCCAGCAGCTTGGGCCTAGCGGGGCGCACAGATACGCAGTATTTT. The entire variable domain, with the rest obtained from reference TRBV5-1 and TRBJ2-3, is as follows: KAGVTQTPRYLIKTRGQQVTLSCSPISGHRSVSWYQQTPGQGLQFLFEYFSETQRNKGNFPGRFSGRQFSNSRSEMNVSTLELGDSALYLCASSLGLAGRTDTQYFGPGTRLTVL.

J is TRBJ1-2 and V is TRBV5-6; D is unclear. Trimming removed 0 bases from V and 0 bases from J, with 9 bases in between. CDR1 is SGHDT and CDR2 is YYEEEE in the germline V gene. This CDR3 region has 15 residues. The CDR3 coding sequence is TGTGCCAGCAGCTTGGATGTCACCACTAACTATGGCTACACCTTC. As protein: CASSLDVTTNYGYTF.

As concerns this clone: Other DNA sequences within the sample encode an identical CDR3. The chain has TRBV7-9 and TRBJ1-3; a weak D match, TRBD1 (5 bases). Germline V lookup: CDR1 SEHNR, CDR2 FQNEAQ (reference sequence). V was pared by 4 bases and J by 1 base, with 11 bases between. The CDR3 has 15 amino acids. CDR3 sequence: CASSSQGASGNTIYF. CDR3 coding DNA: TGTGCCAGCAGCTCGCAGGGAGCTTCTGGAAACACCATATATTTT.

The V and J genes are TRBV7-2 and TRBJ1-2; D not resolved. The CDR3 loop spans 13 amino acids. The germline V gene encodes CDR1 SGHTA and CDR2 FQGNSA. V was pared by 1 base and J by 8 bases, with 11 bases between. CDR3 coding DNA: TGTGCCAGCAGCTTAGACAGTCCTGGAGGCTACACCTTC. It encodes CASSLDSPGGYTF.

This chain connects TRBV2 to TRBJ1-2; tentatively, D is TRBD1 (5 bases). Germline CDR1 and CDR2: SNHLY and FYNNEI. Trimming took 6 bases from V and 0 from J, leaving 5 bases between them. CDR3 length: 12 residues. The CDR3 DNA reads TGTGCCAGCAGGACAGCTAACTATGGCTACACCTTC. This translates into CASRTANYGYTF.

The V and J genes are TRBV29-1 and TRBJ2-5, with 7 bases aligning to TRBD1. This CDR3 has 12 residues. CDR1 is SQVTM, CDR2 ANQGSEA, per germline. Trimming removed 8 bases from V and 5 bases from J; junction bases left unmatched: 8. CDR3 in DNA: TGCAGCACAAGACAGGGTATGGAGACCCAGTACTTC. Translating it yields CSTRQGMETQYF.

This chain links TRBV10-3 with TRBJ2-7; perhaps TRBD1 as D (6 bases). Germline CDR1 is ENHRY and CDR2 is SYGVKD. Deletions cut 3 bases from V and 1 base from J, with 13 bases between. The CDR3 totals 15 residues. CDR3 coding DNA: TGTGCCATCAGTGACCAAGGACAGCTATCCTACGAGCAGTACTTC. Translation gives CAISDQGQLSYEQYF.

The chain links TRBV19 to TRBJ2-3; possibly TRBD1 for D (5 bases). The CDR3 is 17 amino acids. V dropped 3 bases and J dropped 2 bases, with 18 bases sitting between them. Germline loops: CDR1 LNHDA, CDR2 SQIVND (reference sequence). The CDR3 DNA is TGTGCCAGTAGTATTGGGCAGGGTCTCGTGTCCACAGATACGCAGTATTTT. It is translated as CASSIGQGLVSTDTQYF.

This rearrangement joins TRBV12-3 or TRBV12-4 to TRBJ1-1; D may be TRBD1 (5 bases). The CDR3 runs 13 residues. The V end lost 11 bases, the J end lost 3 bases, and 16 bases lay between the germline ends. This CDR3 is CAGGAGIDTEAFF. The CDR3 bases are TGTGCCGGTGGGGCGGGGATAGACACTGAAGCTTTCTTT.

The chain joins TRBV30 to TRBJ1-4, with 8 bases aligning to TRBD1. Trimming cost V 1 base and J 4 bases; bases outside gene matches: 2. The CDR3 has 14 residues. Germline-derived CDR1 and CDR2 are GTSNPN and SVGIG (reference sequence). The CDR3 sequence is CAWSADRGNEKLFF. The DNA for the CDR3 is TGTGCCTGGAGTGCCGACAGGGGTAATGAAAAACTGTTTTTT.

The chain couples TRBV18 to TRBJ2-2; D remains unclear. The germline gives CDR1 KGHSH, CDR2 LQKENI. The CDR3 extends over 16 amino acids. V was clipped by 0 bases and J by 2 bases, with 10 bases between them. The CDR3 loop is CASSPPAQTNTGELFF. The CDR3 DNA reads as TGTGCCAGCTCACCACCGGCACAGACCAACACCGGGGAGCTGTTTTTT.

This clone came up once. This chain links TRBV4-1 with TRBJ1-2, with D unclear. Germline V gene lookup returns CDR1 MGHRA and CDR2 YSYEKL. V dropped 0 bases and J dropped 8 bases, with 13 bases sitting between them. The CDR3 loop spans 14 amino acids. The CDR3 bases are TGCGCCAGCAGCCAAGATTCGCGGGGTAACGGCTACACCTTC. It specifies CASSQDSRGNGYTF.

The V and J genes are TRBV10-2 and TRBJ2-3, with 8 bases fitting TRBD1. The germline gives CDR1 WSHSY, CDR2 SAAADI. The CDR3 is 15 residues long. Trimming took 7 bases from V and 2 from J; bases not matched to a gene: 8. The CDR3 spells CASTYGTGDTDTQYF. CDR3 DNA sequence: TGCGCCAGCACCTACGGGACAGGAGACACAGATACGCAGTATTTT.

The V gene is TRBV18, the J gene TRBJ2-3; no firm D call. The CDR3 has 14 amino acids. From germline, CDR1 is KGHSH and CDR2 LQKENI. V was shortened by 0 bases and J by 1 base, with 5 bases between the two germline ends. The CDR3 nucleotides read TGTGCCAGCTCACCACCCGGCCGCACAGATACGCAGTATTTT. Residues: CASSPPGRTDTQYF.

V and J are TRBV6-6 and TRBJ1-6; no clear D gene. V lost 2 bases, J lost 8 bases, and 10 bases lay in between. The V gene's germline CDR1 is MNHNY and CDR2 SVGAGI (reference sequence). The CDR3 is made up of 14 amino acids. CDR3: CASSYVNEDSPLHF. In nucleotides, the CDR3 is TGTGCCAGCAGTTACGTGAATGAGGATTCACCCCTCCACTTT.

This rearrangement joins TRBV6-2 or TRBV6-3 to TRBJ1-1; D is possibly TRBD1 (5 bases). V dropped 4 bases and J dropped 4 bases, with 13 bases sitting between them. Germline V gene sequence: CDR1 MNHEY, CDR2 SVGEGT. CDR3 length: 14 amino acids. The CDR3 bases are TGTGCCAGCAGTTCTCCGGACACCCTCACTGAAGCTTTCTTT. This sequence encodes CASSSPDTLTEAFF.

The chain employs TRBV6-5 and TRBJ1-1, with D possibly TRBD1 on 6 matching bases. The germline V and J ends were trimmed by 6 bases and 1 base, with 12 bases remaining between them. There are 14 residues in the CDR3. The germline CDR1 and CDR2 sequences are MNHEY and SVGAGI. CDR3 DNA: TGTGCCAGCAGCGGGGACACCTCGAACACTGAAGCTTTCTTT. Its protein is CASSGDTSNTEAFF.

This chain links TRBV5-6 with TRBJ1-6; TRBD1 matches 10 bases. V lost 1 base, J lost 7 bases, and 5 bases stayed unmatched. Germline V gives CDR1 SGHDT, CDR2 YYEEEE. This CDR3 spans 16 amino acids. CDR3 sequence reads: CASSLLGDRGNSPLHF. CDR3 nucleotide sequence: TGTGCCAGCAGCTTGTTGGGGGACAGGGGAAATTCACCCCTCCACTTT.

The V gene is TRBV5-6, the J gene TRBJ2-3; D tentatively reads TRBD1 or TRBD2 (5 bases each). The V end lost 0 bases, the J end lost 1 base, and 6 bases lay between the germline ends. Germline V gene sequence: CDR1 SGHDT, CDR2 YYEEEE. The CDR3 is 14 amino acids. This CDR3 is CASSLEGRTDTQYF. The CDR3 bases are TGTGCCAGCAGCTTGGAGGGACGCACAGATACGCAGTATTTT.

The V gene is TRBV12-3 or TRBV12-4, the J gene TRBJ1-1; D is unclear. V gave up 7 bases and J gave up 8 bases, with 11 bases separating them. The CDR3 sequence is 11 residues long. CDR3: CASTSRMEAFF. The CDR3 nucleotides are TGTGCCAGCACCTCTCGAATGGAAGCTTTCTTT.

This clone turned up a few times. V gene TRBV21-1 combines with J gene TRBJ1-6. TRBV21-1 counts as a pseudogene. This CDR3 region has 15 residues. This chain's CDR3 is CASRHYRGHGSPLHF. CDR3 nucleotide sequence: TGTGCCAGCAGGCACTACCGGGGCCACGGGTCACCCCTCCACTTT.

The chain has TRBV5-1 and TRBJ2-2; the match to TRBD2 covers 9 bases. Germline values: CDR1 SGHRS, CDR2 YFSETQ. The length of the CDR3 is 16 residues. The trim removed 6 bases at V and 6 bases at J, leaving 12 bases unmatched. The CDR3 region has the DNA TGCGCCAGCACCCCAGGCCTAGCGGGGAGGGCCGGGGAGCTGTTTTTT. Its protein is CASTPGLAGRAGELFF.